This record covers a single T cell receptor beta chain. The antigen is not known. This sample was included in a study of cytomegalovirus exposure and HLA in healthy donors. Background on the study: In a previous analysis, 100 million to 140 million unique TCR beta sequences were found from roughly 180 million T cells.

Study-wide findings and caveats: What a later analysis reportedly showed was that an Asian-associated ancestry cluster had fewer N-insertions than the 666-donor mean. Immune exposure data for these donors was limited to CMV serostatus. Cytomegalovirus association was listed for around 170 TCR beta chains.

PCR primers comprised 60 Vbeta and 13 Jbeta primers. Generated by immunoSEQ multiplex PCR, the TCRdb table keeps only in-frame clones and is missing some. Of 200,000 or so clones in the sample, around 80% were seen once. Germline V gene data show CDR1 as SGHTA and CDR2 as FQGNSA. The CDR3 runs 17 residues. The ends were cut back, 3 bases at V and 0 bases at J, with 12 bases in the middle. Material: PBMCs. The source is a man in his forties in good health and CMV-seronegative. The V and J genes are TRBV7-2 and TRBJ2-6; maybe TRBD1 (6 bases). The CDR3 region has the DNA TGTGCCAGCAGCTTTAGTGGACAGCCCTCTGGGGCCAACGTCCTGACTTTC. Protein product: CASSFSGQPSGANVLTF.